What follows are 22 T cell receptor beta chains derived from one specimen sequenced in a study of beta chain features in type 1 diabetes. Reverse transcription of all isolated RNA meant that expressed TCRB transcripts were sequenced. The repertoire was sequenced with immunoSEQ multiplex PCR; TCRdb's copy has only in-frame clones and lacks some. The data hold around 140,000 clones, with 10% to 15% observed a single time. No antigen has been identified for these receptors. The study, taken as a whole, reports: Type 1 diabetes patients showed a moderate but significant shortening of TCRB CDR3s in all four CD4+ subsets.

Sequencing was performed on central memory CD4+ T cells from blood. The receptor source for this set is a man aged 18 to 30 with type 1 diabetes.

The chain carries TRBV5-4 and TRBJ1-1; no clear D. There are 13 residues in the CDR3. Germline loops: CDR1 SGHNT, CDR2 YYREEE (reference sequence). The ends were cut back, 0 bases at V and 4 bases at J, with 7 bases in the middle. The CDR3: CASSLEGSTEAFF. CDR3 sequence (DNA): TGTGCCAGCAGCTTGGAAGGTTCCACTGAAGCTTTCTTT.

The rearrangement joins TRBV9 to TRBJ1-1; tentative D call: TRBD1 (5 bases). The germline V gene has CDR1 SGDLS and CDR2 YYNGEE. The CDR3 totals 12 residues. Trimming stripped 4 bases from V and 6 bases from J, with 10 bases between. This chain's CDR3 is CASSPDSSEAFF. In DNA, the CDR3 is TGTGCCAGCAGCCCTGACAGTTCTGAAGCTTTCTTT.

This clone turned up a few times. V and J are TRBV20-1 and TRBJ2-5; D is undetermined. This CDR3 has 11 amino acids. Trimming pared 6 bases from V and 5 bases from J, leaving 10 bases between. Germline values: CDR1 DFQATT, CDR2 SNEGSKA (reference sequence). Here the CDR3 DNA reads TGCAGTGCCGCTAAACGGGAGACCCAGTACTTC. Protein: CSAAKRETQYF.

The CDR3 spells CASSMGNQPQHF. The CDR3, as DNA: TGCGCCAGCTCTATGGGAAATCAGCCCCAGCATTTT. The J gene is TRBJ1-5, the V gene TRBV5-1; D is uncertain. Per the germline V gene, CDR1 is SGHRS and CDR2 is YFSETQ. The CDR3 is 12 amino acids. Trimming shortened V by 7 bases and J by 4 bases, and 9 bases separated the two germline ends.

V usage is TRBV7-2 and J usage is TRBJ2-2; unclear D gene. CDR3 length: 13 residues. Germline V gene sequence: CDR1 SGHTA, CDR2 FQGNSA. Trimming cost V 5 bases and J 5 bases, with 9 bases left between them. The CDR3 DNA follows: TGTGCCAGCAGCCCCGGGCCTACCGGGGAGCTGTTTTTT. Its protein product is CASSPGPTGELFF.

The table lists this clone with a few counts. The V call is TRBV5-1, the J call TRBJ2-3; 7 bases agree with TRBD2. This CDR3 region has 14 residues. Germline lookup yields CDR1 SGHRS and CDR2 YFSETQ. With 4 bases clipped from V and 2 bases from J, the junction kept 4 bases outside the gene matches. In nucleotides, the CDR3 is TGCGCCAGCAGCAGCGGGGCAACCACAGATACGCAGTATTTT. Protein sequence: CASSSGATTDTQYF.

This clone was counted a few times. A read error is possible here, since a much larger clone lies one base away. The chain joins TRBV10-3 to TRBJ2-3; 11 bases fit TRBD2. The germline V gene has CDR1 ENHRY and CDR2 SYGVKD. The CDR3 consists of 14 residues. J gave up 1 base and V 6 bases, and 0 bases lay outside the gene matches. The DNA for the CDR3 is TGTGCCATCAGACTAGCGGGGGGCACAGATACGCAGTATTTT. It specifies CAIRLAGGTDTQYF.

V and J are TRBV2 and TRBJ1-2; D ambiguous. Trimming cost V 5 bases and J 7 bases, with 8 bases left between them. This CDR3 has 11 amino acids. Germline CDR1 and CDR2: SNHLY and FYNNEI. CDR3 residues: CASSWLAGYTF. In DNA, the CDR3 is TGTGCCAGCAGTTGGTTAGCTGGCTACACCTTC.

This clone was seen only a few times. The rearrangement links TRBV5-1 to TRBJ1-5; a weak D match, TRBD1 (5 bases). This CDR3 is 13 amino acids long. Deletions cut 2 bases from V and 5 bases from J, with 8 bases between. From germline, CDR1 is SGHRS and CDR2 YFSETQ. The CDR3 region has the DNA TGCGCCAGCAGCTTAGGGGATGATCAGCCCCAGCATTTT. Its protein product is CASSLGDDQPQHF.

CDR3 region: CASSGGSRDGYTF. DNA for the CDR3: TGTGCCAGCAGCGGGGGCTCCCGGGATGGCTACACCTTC. The V and J genes are TRBV7-9 and TRBJ1-2, with D perhaps TRBD1 (6 bases). CDR3 length equals 13 residues. V lost 5 bases, J lost 6 bases, and 13 bases lay in between. Germline assignment: CDR1 SEHNR and CDR2 FQNEAQ (reference sequence). The whole variable domain, filled in from reference TRBV7-9 and TRBJ1-2, reads DTGVSQNPRHKITKRGQNVTFRCDPISEHNRLYWYRQTLGQGPEFLTYFQNEAQLEKSRLLSDRFSAERPKGSFSTLEIQRTEQGDSAMYLCASSGGSRDGYTFGSGTRLTVV.

This sequence joins TRBV5-1 and TRBJ2-5; D might be TRBD1 (6 bases). This CDR3 is built from 14 residues. Per the germline V gene, CDR1 is SGHRS and CDR2 is YFSETQ. V lost 3 bases and J lost 5, with 14 bases in between. CDR3 sequence reads: CASSSSTGLETQYF. The DNA for the CDR3 is TGCGCCAGCAGCTCCTCAACAGGGCTGGAGACCCAGTACTTC.

This sequence joins TRBV5-4 and TRBJ1-2, with 7 positions matching TRBD1. V lost 2 bases and J lost 4; bases outside the gene matches: 8. CDR3 length: 15 amino acids. Germline lookup yields CDR1 SGHNT and CDR2 YYREEE (reference sequence). The CDR3 reads CASSLTGQLSYGYTF. CDR3 nucleotides: TGTGCCAGCAGCTTAACGGGACAGCTGTCCTATGGCTACACCTTC.

Only a few counts were recorded for this clone. The chain carries TRBV29-1 and TRBJ2-5; 8 bases are a match to TRBD1. V lost 4 bases and J lost 4; bases outside the gene matches: 5. The CDR3 covers 13 residues. Germline CDR1 reads SQVTM; CDR2 reads ANQGSEA. For the CDR3, the DNA is TGCAGCGTTGGGACAGGGACCGGAGAGACCCAGTACTTC. This codes for CSVGTGTGETQYF.

The V and J genes are TRBV5-1 and TRBJ2-5; a weak D match, TRBD2 (5 bases). Trimming pared 0 bases from V and 2 bases from J, leaving 14 bases between. CDR3 size: 16 residues. Germline V gene sequence: CDR1 SGHRS, CDR2 YFSETQ. CDR3 region: CASSLAGLLTQETQYF. DNA for the CDR3: TGCGCCAGCAGCTTGGCCGGACTGTTAACGCAAGAGACCCAGTACTTC.

This clone has more than one count but fewer than ten. The chain is built from TRBV2 and TRBJ2-5, with D tentatively TRBD1 or TRBD2 (5 bases each). The V end was cut by 7 bases, the J end by 0 bases, with 15 bases between. The CDR3 covers 15 residues. The germline V gene has CDR1 SNHLY and CDR2 FYNNEI. CDR3 in DNA: TGTGCCAGCATACAGAGGGGAAGGGACCAAGAGACCCAGTACTTC. Its protein product is CASIQRGRDQETQYF.

This clone counts as medium-sized (0.01 to 0.1%). This sequence joins TRBV7-3 and TRBJ2-3; TRBD2 aligns across 11 bases. The CDR3 contains 16 residues. CDR1 is SGHTA, CDR2 FQGTGA, per germline. J gave up 5 bases and V 5 bases, and 9 bases lay outside the gene matches. CDR3 protein: CASSPRLAGPGDTQYF. In nucleotides, the CDR3 is TGTGCCAGCAGCCCGCGACTAGCGGGGCCGGGAGATACGCAGTATTTT.

This clone was counted only a few times. The gene calls are TRBV25-1 and TRBJ1-1; no clear D gene. Per the germline V gene, CDR1 is MGHDK and CDR2 is SYGVNS. This CDR3 is built from 12 residues. V lost 5 bases and J 5 bases, leaving 9 bases between the germline ends. The CDR3: CASSREWTEAFF. In DNA, the CDR3 is TGTGCCAGCAGTAGGGAGTGGACTGAAGCTTTCTTT.

This clone was counted many times. The chain recombines TRBV11-2 with TRBJ2-7, with TRBD1 as a possible D gene (5 bases). CDR1 is SGHAT and CDR2 is FQNNGV in the germline V gene. The germline V and J ends were trimmed by 2 bases and 4 bases, with 12 bases remaining between them. The CDR3 contains 14 residues. The CDR3 bases are TGTGCCAGCAGCTTACCTTACAGGAAATACGAGCAGTACTTC. The encoded protein is CASSLPYRKYEQYF.

The chain has TRBV29-1 and TRBJ2-2; 7 bases align to TRBD2. The germline V gene encodes CDR1 SQVTM and CDR2 ANQGSEA. This CDR3 has 14 amino acids. Unmatched junction bases numbered 3, after V lost 0 bases and J lost 5 bases. CDR3 DNA: TGCAGCGTTGAAGATCCCGGGGGGACCGGGGAGCTGTTTTTT. It translates to CSVEDPGGTGELFF.

This clone has more than one count but fewer than ten. The chain combines TRBV6-6 with TRBJ2-7; TRBD1 matches 8 bases. The CDR3 covers 15 residues. Germline values: CDR1 MNHNY, CDR2 SVGAGI (reference sequence). V gave up 2 bases and J gave up 6 bases; unmatched junction bases: 9. Here the CDR3 DNA reads TGTGCCAGCAGTTACACGCCGGACAGGGTCCTCGAGCAGTACTTC. It specifies CASSYTPDRVLEQYF.

This chain links TRBV9 with TRBJ1-1; D remains unclear. There are 14 residues in the CDR3. From germline, CDR1 is SGDLS and CDR2 YYNGEE. V lost 4 bases and J 1 base, leaving 11 bases between the germline ends. The CDR3 loop reads CASSRGFQNTEAFF. The DNA for the CDR3 is TGTGCCAGCAGCCGAGGATTTCAGAACACTGAAGCTTTCTTT.

In its sample, this clone was seen a few times. This sequence joins TRBV5-1 and TRBJ2-5; TRBD1 aligns across 9 bases. J gave up 5 bases and V 4 bases, and 9 bases lay outside the gene matches. Germline CDR1 is SGHRS and CDR2 is YFSETQ. There are 15 residues in the CDR3. CDR3 nucleotide sequence: TGCGCCAGCAGCGAGACAGGGGGGAACCGGGAGACCCAGTACTTC. Amino acids: CASSETGGNRETQYF. The full variable domain, its missing parts supplied by reference TRBV5-1 and TRBJ2-5, is KAGVTQTPRYLIKTRGQQVTLSCSPISGHRSVSWYQQTPGQGLQFLFEYFSETQRNKGNFPGRFSGRQFSNSRSEMNVSTLELGDSALYLCASSETGGNRETQYFGPGTRLLVL.